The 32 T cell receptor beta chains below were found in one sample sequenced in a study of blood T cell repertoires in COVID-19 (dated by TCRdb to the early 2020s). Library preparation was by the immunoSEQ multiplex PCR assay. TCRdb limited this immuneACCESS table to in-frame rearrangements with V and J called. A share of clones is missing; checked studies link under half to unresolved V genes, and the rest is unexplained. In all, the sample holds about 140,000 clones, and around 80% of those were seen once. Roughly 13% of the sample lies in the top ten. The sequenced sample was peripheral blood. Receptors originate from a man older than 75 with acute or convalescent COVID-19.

This CDR3 reads CASSPGQGRGAFF. Here the CDR3 DNA reads TGTGCCAGCAGCCCAGGACAGGGACGGGGAGCTTTCTTT. The genes are TRBV9 and TRBJ1-1; 8 positions match TRBD1. The length of the CDR3 is 13 residues. Germline loops: CDR1 SGDLS, CDR2 YYNGEE. V was clipped by 4 bases and J by 10 bases; unmatched bases: 9.

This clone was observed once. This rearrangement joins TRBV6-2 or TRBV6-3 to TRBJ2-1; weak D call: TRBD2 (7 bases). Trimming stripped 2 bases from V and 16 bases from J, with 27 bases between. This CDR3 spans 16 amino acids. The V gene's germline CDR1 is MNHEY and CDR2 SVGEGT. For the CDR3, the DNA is TGTGCCAGCAGTTACGATAGCCAGCGGGGAGATACAGGGAGATTCTTC. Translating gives CASSYDSQRGDTGRFF.

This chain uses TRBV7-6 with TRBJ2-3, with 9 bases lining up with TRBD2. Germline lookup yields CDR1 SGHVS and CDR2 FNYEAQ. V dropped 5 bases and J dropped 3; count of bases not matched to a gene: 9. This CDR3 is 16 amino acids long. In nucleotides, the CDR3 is TGTGCCAGCAGCCTATTAGCGGGGGCGGGAACAGATACGCAGTATTTT. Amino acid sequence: CASSLLAGAGTDTQYF.

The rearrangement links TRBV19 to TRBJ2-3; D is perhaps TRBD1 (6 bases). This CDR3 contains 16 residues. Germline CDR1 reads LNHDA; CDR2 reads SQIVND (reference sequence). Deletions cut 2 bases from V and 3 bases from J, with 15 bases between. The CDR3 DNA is TGTGCCAGTAGTATATCCCCACAGGGTTTGACAGATACGCAGTATTTT. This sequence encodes CASSISPQGLTDTQYF.

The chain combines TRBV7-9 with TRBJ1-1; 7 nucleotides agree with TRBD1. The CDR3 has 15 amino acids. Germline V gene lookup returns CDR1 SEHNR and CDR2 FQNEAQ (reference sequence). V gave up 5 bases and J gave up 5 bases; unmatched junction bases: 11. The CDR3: CASSQQQGMRTEAFF. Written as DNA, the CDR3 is TGTGCCAGCAGCCAACAACAGGGGATGAGAACTGAAGCTTTCTTT. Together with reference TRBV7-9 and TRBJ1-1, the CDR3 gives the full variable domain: DTGVSQNPRHKITKRGQNVTFRCDPISEHNRLYWYRQTLGQGPEFLTYFQNEAQLEKSRLLSDRFSAERPKGSFSTLEIQRTEQGDSAMYLCASSQQQGMRTEAFFGQGTRLTVV.

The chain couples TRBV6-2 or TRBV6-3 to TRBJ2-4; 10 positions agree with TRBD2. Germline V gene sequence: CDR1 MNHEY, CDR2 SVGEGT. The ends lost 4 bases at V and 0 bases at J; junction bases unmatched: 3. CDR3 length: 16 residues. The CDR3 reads CASSFSGGLAKNIQYF. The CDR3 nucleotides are TGTGCCAGCAGTTTTAGCGGGGGGCTAGCCAAAAACATTCAGTACTTC.

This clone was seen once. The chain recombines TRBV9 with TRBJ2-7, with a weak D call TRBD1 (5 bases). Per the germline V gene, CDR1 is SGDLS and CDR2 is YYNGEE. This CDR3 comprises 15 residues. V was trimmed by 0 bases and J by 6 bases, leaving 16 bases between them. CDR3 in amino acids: CASSVDQGPAGEQYF. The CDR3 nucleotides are TGTGCCAGCAGCGTAGATCAGGGCCCGGCAGGCGAGCAGTACTTC.

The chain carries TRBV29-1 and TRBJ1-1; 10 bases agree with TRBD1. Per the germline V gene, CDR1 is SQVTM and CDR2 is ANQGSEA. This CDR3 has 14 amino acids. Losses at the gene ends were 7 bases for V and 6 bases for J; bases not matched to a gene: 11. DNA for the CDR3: TGCAGCGCCCGGAGGGACAGGGGTGGGGCTGAAGCTTTCTTT. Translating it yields CSARRDRGGAEAFF.

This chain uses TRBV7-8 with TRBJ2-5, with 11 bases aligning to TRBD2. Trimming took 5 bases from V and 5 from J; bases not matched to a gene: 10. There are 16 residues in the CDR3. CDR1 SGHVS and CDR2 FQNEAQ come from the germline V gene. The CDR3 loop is CASSLGEASGGETQYF. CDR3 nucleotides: TGTGCCAGCAGCCTGGGGGAGGCTAGCGGGGGGGAGACCCAGTACTTC.

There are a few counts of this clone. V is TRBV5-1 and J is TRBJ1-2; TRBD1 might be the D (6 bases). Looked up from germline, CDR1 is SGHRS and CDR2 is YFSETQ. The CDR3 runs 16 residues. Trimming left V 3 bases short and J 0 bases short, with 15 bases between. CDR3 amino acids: CASSSQLGGANYGYTF. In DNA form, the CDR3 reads TGCGCCAGCAGCTCCCAGTTAGGGGGGGCTAACTATGGCTACACCTTC.

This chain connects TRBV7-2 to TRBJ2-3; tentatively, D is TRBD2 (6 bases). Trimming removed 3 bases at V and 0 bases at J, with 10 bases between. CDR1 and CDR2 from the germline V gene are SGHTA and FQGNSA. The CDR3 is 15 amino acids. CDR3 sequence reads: CASSFRGTSTDTQYF. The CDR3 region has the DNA TGTGCCAGCAGCTTTCGGGGGACTAGCACAGATACGCAGTATTTT.

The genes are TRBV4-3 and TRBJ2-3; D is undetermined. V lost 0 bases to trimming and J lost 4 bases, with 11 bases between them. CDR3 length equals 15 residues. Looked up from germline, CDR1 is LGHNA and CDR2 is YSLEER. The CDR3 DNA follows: TGCGCCAGCAGCCAAGAGGGCACCCGCCCAGATACGCAGTATTTT. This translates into CASSQEGTRPDTQYF.

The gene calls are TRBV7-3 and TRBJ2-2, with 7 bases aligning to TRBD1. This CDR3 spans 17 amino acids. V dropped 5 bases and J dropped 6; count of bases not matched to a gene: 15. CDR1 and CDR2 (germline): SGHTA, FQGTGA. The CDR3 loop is CASSNPKQGIVAGELFF. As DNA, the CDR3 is TGTGCCAGCAGCAATCCCAAACAGGGGATCGTAGCCGGGGAGCTGTTTTTT.

The CDR3 nucleotides are TGTGCCAGCAGCCTTACCGCGGACAGGGGAAGTAGGGAGCTGTTTTTT. Translated, it gives CASSLTADRGSRELFF. The V and J genes are TRBV7-3 and TRBJ2-2; 9 nucleotides line up with TRBD1. The junction had 13 bases not matched to a gene; V was cut back by 5 bases and J by 9 bases. This CDR3 is built from 16 residues. Looked up from germline, CDR1 is SGHTA and CDR2 is FQGTGA.

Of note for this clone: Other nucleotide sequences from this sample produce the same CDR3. Written as DNA, the CDR3 is TGTGCCAGCAGCCCGGGACAGGGTTATGGCTACACCTTC. Translating gives CASSPGQGYGYTF. This rearrangement joins TRBV11-2 to TRBJ1-2, with 9 bases that match TRBD1. This CDR3 has 13 amino acids. Germline V gene sequence: CDR1 SGHAT, CDR2 FQNNGV. V shed 5 bases, J shed 5 bases, and the junction held 3 bases outside the gene matches. Using reference TRBV11-2 and TRBJ1-2 for the parts outside the CDR3, the full variable domain is EAGVAQSPRYKIIEKRQSVAFWCNPISGHATLYWYQQILGQGPKLLIQFQNNGVVDDSQLPKDRFSAERLKGVDSTLKIQPAKLEDSAVYLCASSPGQGYGYTFGSGTRLTVV.

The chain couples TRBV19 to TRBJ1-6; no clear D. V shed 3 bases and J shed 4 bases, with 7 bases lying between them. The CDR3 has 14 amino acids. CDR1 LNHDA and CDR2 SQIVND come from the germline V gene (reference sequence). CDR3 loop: CASSIRRYNSPLHF. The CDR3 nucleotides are TGTGCCAGTAGTATTCGCAGGTATAATTCACCCCTCCACTTT.

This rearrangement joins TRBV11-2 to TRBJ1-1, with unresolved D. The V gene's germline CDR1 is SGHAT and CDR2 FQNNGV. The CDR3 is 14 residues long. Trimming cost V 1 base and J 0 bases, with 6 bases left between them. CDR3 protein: CASSLGSMNTEAFF. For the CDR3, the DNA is TGTGCCAGCAGCTTAGGTTCCATGAACACTGAAGCTTTCTTT.

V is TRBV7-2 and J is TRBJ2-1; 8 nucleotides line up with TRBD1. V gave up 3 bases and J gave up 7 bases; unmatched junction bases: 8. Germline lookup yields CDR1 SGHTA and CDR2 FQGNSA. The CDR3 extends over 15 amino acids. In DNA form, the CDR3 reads TGTGCCAGCAGCTTTAGGACAGGGTTGGAGAATGAGCAGTTCTTC. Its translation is CASSFRTGLENEQFF.

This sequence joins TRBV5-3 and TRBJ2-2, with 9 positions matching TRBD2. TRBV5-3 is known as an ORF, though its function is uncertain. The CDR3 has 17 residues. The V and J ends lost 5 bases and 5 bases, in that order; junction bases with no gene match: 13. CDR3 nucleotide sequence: TGTGCCAGAAGTGTTCTCCCTAGCGGGGCGCGTACCGGGGAGCTGTTTTTT. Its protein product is CARSVLPSGARTGELFF.

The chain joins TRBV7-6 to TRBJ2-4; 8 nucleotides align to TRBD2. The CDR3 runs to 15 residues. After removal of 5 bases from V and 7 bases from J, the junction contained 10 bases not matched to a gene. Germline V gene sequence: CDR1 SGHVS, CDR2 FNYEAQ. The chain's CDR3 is CASSVSSGGRNIQYF. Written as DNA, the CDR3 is TGTGCCAGCAGCGTGTCGTCGGGGGGGCGGAACATTCAGTACTTC.

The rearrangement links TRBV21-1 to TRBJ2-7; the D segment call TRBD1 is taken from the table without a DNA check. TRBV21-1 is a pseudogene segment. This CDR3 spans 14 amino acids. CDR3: CASSKGTGGYEQYF. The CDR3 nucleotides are TGTGCCAGCAGCAAAGGGACAGGGGGCTACGAGCAGTACTTC.

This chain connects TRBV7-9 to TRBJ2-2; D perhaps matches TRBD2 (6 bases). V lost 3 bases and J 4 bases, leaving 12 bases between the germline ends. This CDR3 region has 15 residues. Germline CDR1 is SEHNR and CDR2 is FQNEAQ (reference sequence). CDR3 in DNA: TGTGCCAGCAGCTTCGTGTTGGGGGGCACCGGGGAGCTGTTTTTT. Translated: CASSFVLGGTGELFF.

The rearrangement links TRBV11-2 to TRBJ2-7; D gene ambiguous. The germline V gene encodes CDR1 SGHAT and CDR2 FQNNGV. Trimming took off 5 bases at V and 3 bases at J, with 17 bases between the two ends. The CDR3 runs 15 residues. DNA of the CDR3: TGTGCCAGCAGCCCTCGGCTAGGTCAGCTCTACGAGCAGTACTTC. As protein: CASSPRLGQLYEQYF.

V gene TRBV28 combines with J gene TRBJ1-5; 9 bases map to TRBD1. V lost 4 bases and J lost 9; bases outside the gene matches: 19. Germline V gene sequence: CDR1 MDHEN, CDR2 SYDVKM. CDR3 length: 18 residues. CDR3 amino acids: CASSWGRGQGTMGLPQHF. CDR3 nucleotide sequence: TGTGCCAGCAGTTGGGGAAGGGGACAGGGAACGATGGGGCTGCCCCAGCATTTT.

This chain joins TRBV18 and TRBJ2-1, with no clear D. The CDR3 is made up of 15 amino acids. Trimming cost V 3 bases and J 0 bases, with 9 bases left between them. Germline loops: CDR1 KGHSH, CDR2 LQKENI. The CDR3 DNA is TGTGCCAGCTCACCGGGCGCGACCTCCTACAATGAGCAGTTCTTC. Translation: CASSPGATSYNEQFF. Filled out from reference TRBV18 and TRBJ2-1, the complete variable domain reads NAGVMQNPRHLVRRRGQEARLRCSPMKGHSHVYWYRQLPEEGLKFMVYLQKENIIDESGMPKERFSAEFPKEGPSILRIQQVVRGDSAAYFCASSPGATSYNEQFFGPGTRLTVL.

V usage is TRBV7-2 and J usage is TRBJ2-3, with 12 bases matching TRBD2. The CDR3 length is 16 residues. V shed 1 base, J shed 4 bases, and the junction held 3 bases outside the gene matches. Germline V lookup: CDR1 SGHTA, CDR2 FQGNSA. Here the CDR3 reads CASSLGLAGEADTQYF. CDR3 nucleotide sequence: TGTGCCAGCAGCTTAGGACTAGCGGGGGAGGCAGATACGCAGTATTTT.

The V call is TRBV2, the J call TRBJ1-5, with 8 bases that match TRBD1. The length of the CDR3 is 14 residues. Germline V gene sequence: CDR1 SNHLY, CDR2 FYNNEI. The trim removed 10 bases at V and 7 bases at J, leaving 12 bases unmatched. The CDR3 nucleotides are TGTGCCATTAAAGTTGACAGGGGAGGCCAGCCCCAGCATTTT. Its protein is CAIKVDRGGQPQHF. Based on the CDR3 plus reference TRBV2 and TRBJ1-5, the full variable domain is EPEVTQTPSHQVTQMGQEVILRCVPISNHLYFYWYRQILGQKVEFLVSFYNNEISEKSEIFDDQFSVERPDGSNFTLKIRSTKLEDSAMYFCAIKVDRGGQPQHFGDGTRLSIL.

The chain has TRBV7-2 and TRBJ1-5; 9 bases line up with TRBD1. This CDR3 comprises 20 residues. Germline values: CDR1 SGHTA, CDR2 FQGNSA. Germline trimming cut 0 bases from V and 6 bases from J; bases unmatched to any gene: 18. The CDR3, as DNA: TGTGCCAGCAGCTTAGCCGGGACAGGGAAGTCGGGTCGAAGAGGTCAGCCCCAGCATTTT. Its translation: CASSLAGTGKSGRRGQPQHF.

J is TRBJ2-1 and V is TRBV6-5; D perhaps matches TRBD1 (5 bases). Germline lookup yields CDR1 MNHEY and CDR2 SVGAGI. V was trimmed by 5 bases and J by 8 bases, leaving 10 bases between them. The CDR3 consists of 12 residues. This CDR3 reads CASSPQVHEQFF. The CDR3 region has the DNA TGTGCCAGCAGTCCACAGGTACATGAGCAGTTCTTC.

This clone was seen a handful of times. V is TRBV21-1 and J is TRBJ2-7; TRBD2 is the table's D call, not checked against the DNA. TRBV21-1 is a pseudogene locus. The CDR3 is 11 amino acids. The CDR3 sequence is CASGRDYEQYF. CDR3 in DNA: TGTGCCAGCGGGAGGGACTACGAGCAGTACTTC.

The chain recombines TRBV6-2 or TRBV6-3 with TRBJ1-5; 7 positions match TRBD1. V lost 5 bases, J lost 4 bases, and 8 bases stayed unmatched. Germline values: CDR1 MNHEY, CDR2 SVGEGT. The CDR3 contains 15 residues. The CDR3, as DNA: TGTGCCAGCAGTCGAGGGACAGCCTCAAATCAGCCCCAGCATTTT. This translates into CASSRGTASNQPQHF.

The CDR3 DNA reads as TGTGCCAGCAGCGTGGACAGGGTTAACTATGGCTACACCTTC. Translation gives CASSVDRVNYGYTF. This chain joins TRBV5-5 and TRBJ1-2, with 8 positions matching TRBD1. This CDR3 is 14 amino acids long. The germline V gene has CDR1 SGHKS and CDR2 YYEKEE (reference sequence). V shed 4 bases, J shed 1 base, and the junction held 3 bases outside the gene matches.